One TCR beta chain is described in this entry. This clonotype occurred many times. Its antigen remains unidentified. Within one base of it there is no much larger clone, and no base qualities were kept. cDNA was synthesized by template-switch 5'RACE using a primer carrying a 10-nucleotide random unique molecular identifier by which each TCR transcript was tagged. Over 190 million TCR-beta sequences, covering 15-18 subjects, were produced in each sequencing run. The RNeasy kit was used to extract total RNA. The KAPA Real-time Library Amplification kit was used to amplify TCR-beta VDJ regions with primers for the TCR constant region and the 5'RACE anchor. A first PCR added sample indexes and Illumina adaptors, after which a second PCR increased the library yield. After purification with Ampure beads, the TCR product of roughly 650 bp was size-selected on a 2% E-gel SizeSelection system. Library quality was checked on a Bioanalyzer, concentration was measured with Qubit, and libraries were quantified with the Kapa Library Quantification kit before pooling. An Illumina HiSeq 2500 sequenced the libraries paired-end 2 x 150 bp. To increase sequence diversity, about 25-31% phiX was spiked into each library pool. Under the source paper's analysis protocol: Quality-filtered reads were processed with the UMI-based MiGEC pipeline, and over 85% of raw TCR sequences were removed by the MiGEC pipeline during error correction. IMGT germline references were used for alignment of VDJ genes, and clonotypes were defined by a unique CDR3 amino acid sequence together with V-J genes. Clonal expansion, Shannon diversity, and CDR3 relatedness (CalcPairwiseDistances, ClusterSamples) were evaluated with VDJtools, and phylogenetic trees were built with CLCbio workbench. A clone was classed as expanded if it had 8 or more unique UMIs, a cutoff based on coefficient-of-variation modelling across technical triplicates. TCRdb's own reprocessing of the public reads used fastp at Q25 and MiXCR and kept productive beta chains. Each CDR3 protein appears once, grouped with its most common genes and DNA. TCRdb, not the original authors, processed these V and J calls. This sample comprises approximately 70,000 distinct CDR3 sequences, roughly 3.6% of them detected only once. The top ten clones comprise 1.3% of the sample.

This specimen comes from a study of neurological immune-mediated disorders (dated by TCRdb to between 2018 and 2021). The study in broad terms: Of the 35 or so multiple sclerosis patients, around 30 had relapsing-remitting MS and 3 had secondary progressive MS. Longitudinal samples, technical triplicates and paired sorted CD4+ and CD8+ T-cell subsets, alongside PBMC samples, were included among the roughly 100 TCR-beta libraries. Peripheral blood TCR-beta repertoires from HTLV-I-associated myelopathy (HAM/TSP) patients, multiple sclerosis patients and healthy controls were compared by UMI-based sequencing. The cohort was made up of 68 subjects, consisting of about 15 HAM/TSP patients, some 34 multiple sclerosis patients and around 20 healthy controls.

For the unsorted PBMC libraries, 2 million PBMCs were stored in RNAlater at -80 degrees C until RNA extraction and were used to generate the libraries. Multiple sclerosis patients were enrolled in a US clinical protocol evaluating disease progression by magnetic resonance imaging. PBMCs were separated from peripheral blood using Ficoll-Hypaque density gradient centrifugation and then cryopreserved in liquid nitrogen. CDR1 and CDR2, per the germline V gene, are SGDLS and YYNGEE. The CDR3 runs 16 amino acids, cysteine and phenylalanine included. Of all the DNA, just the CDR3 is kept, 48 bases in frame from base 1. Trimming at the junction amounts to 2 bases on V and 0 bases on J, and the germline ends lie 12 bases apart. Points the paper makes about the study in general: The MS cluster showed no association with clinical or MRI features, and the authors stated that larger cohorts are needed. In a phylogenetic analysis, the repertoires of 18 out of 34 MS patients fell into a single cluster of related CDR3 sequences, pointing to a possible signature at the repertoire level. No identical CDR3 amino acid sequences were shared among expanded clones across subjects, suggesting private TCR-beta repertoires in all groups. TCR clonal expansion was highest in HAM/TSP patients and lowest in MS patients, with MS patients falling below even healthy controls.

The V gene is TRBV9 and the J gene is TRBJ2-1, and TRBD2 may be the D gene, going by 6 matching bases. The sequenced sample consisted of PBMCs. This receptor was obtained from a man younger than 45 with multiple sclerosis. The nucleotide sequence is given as TGTGCCAGCAGCGTGGTCGGGGGTAGCTCCTACAATGAGCAGTTCTTC. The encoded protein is CASSVVGGSSYNEQFF.